This T cell receptor beta chain comes out of a study of T cells after yellow fever vaccination. On the study more broadly: For low cell numbers, libraries were made with SMART-Seq v4 Ultra Low Input.

The table lists this clonotype with many counts. Its antigen is unidentified. CDR3 length: 11 amino acids. Germline V gives CDR1 DFQATT, CDR2 SNEGSKA (reference sequence). The V end was cut by 5 bases, the J end by 4 bases, with 8 bases between. Overall study results and limits: Only a minor proportion of clonotypes was detected across both CD4 and CD8 compartments. From the bulk population, abundant clonotypes could contaminate and appear within FACS-sorted repertoires.

TCRdb re-called the 5' RACE reads with MiXCR, one entry per CDR3 protein. The table lists around 260,000 distinct CDR3 sequences, about 5% of them singletons. Sequenced material: CD4+ T cells sorted from PBMCs, taken on the day of the yellow fever booster vaccination. The TCR originated in a young man who received the YFV17D yellow fever vaccine. The chain links TRBV20-1 to TRBJ1-1, with D uncertain. CDR3 sequence: CSAPPVTEAFF. The CDR3 nucleotides read TGCAGTGCTCCCCCGGTCACTGAAGCTTTCTTT.